The clone carrying this T cell receptor (beta chain) was detected once. Its antigen is still unknown. Selected positively for CCR7 and CD45RO-negative, naive CD8 cells excluded terminally differentiated effector memory CD45RA+ cells. This record belongs to a study of shared clonotypes between healthy human individuals. In the study overall: The cohort had two women and a few men, ages 18 to 49. CD4 naive and CD4 memory each took three plates per donor, while CD8 naive took two and CD8 memory one. Study conclusions and caveats: Non-shared clonotypes showed lower generation probabilities than clonotypes common to all four donors.

Per the germline V gene, CDR1 is WNHNN and CDR2 is SYGVQD (reference sequence). Trimming shortened V by 0 bases and J by 5 bases, and 13 bases separated the two germline ends. This CDR3 has 15 residues. DNA at 200 ng, tens of thousands of T cell genomes, went into sorted-subset replicate PCRs. TCRdb keeps only in-frame clones here, not all; method: immunoSEQ multiplex PCR. The sample gives around 2,100,000 clones, around 96% of which show up once; more than 0.9% is in the top ten. The TCR was taken from a man aged 18 to 30 in good health. The J gene is TRBJ2-5, the V gene TRBV10-1; D is undetermined. Sequencing was done on a sample of naive CD8+ T cells sorted from blood. Here the CDR3 reads CASSESAELGETQYF. As DNA, the CDR3 is TGCGCCAGCAGTGAGTCGGCAGAGCTAGGGGAGACCCAGTACTTC.